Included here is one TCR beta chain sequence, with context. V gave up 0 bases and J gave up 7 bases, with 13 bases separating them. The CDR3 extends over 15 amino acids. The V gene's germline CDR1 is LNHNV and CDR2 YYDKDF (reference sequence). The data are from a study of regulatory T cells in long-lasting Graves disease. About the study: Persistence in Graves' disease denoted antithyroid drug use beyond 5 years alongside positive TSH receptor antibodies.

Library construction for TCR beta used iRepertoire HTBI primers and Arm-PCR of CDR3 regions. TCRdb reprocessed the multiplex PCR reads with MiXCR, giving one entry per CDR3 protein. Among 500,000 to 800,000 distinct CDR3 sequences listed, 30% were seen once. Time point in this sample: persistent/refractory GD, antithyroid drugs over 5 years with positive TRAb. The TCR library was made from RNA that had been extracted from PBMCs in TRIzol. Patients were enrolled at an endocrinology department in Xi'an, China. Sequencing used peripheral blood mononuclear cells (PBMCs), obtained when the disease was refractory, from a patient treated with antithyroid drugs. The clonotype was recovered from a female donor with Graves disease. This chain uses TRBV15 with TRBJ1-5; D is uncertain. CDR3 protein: CATSRETRMGQPQHF. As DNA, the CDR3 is TGTGCCACCAGCAGAGAAACTAGGATGGGGCAGCCCCAGCATTTT.